Here is one T cell receptor (beta chain) with its context. This sample was taken from a study of CD8+ T cells in alopecia areata. Germline CDR1 MGHRA, CDR2 YSYEKL. V was cut by 3 bases and J by 3 bases, with 11 bases left in between. CDR3 length: 14 amino acids. Treatment specified: oral pan-JAK inhibitor, 5-10 mg twice daily. Both CD4+ and CD8+ T cells were separated by sorting PBMCs. Following RNA extraction, reverse transcription yielded cDNA that acted as the sequencing template. Profiling relied on immunoSEQ multiplex PCR, and the TCRdb table lists in-frame clones only, not all of them. The sample records about 190,000 clones, approximately 60% being singletons.

The sequence was obtained from a human donor with alopecia areata. The chain is built from TRBV4-1 and TRBJ1-1; D remains ambiguous. This specimen was CD4+ T cells sorted from blood, taken at week 4, from a patient treated with tofacitinib. The CDR3 nucleotides are TGCGCCAGCAGCCAGTTTGTGGCAGACACTGAAGCTTTCTTT. Protein product: CASSQFVADTEAFF.